The T cell receptor (beta chain) under discussion was sequenced for a study of human T cells and chemical hapten exposure. Germline lookup yields CDR1 MNHNY and CDR2 SVGAGI (reference sequence). V was pared by 7 bases and J by 1 base, with 11 bases between. CDR3 length equals 15 residues. Noted time point: patch test 2, 6 weeks after DPC sensitization. Treatment in this sample: therapeutic diphenylcyclopropenone sensitization with weekly scalp DPC. Unfractionated whole blood served as the source for total RNA extraction. In this sample, this clonotype turned up many times. Each CDR3 protein is one row after TCRdb ran MiXCR on the RACE reads. Here the sample spans 35,000 to 55,000 distinct CDR3 sequences, 8.5% to 10% being singletons.

The V call is TRBV6-6, the J call TRBJ1-6; D is undetermined. This sample comprised whole blood, obtained in connection with sensitization to the hapten diphenylcyclopropenone (DPC). This receptor was identified in a woman aged 30 to 39 with alopecia areata. Some clones in this sample may be carry-over from other donors' samples. The CDR3, as DNA: TGTGCCAGCACCGTTGATCGATCCTATAATTCACCCCTCCACTTT. This sequence encodes CASTVDRSYNSPLHF.